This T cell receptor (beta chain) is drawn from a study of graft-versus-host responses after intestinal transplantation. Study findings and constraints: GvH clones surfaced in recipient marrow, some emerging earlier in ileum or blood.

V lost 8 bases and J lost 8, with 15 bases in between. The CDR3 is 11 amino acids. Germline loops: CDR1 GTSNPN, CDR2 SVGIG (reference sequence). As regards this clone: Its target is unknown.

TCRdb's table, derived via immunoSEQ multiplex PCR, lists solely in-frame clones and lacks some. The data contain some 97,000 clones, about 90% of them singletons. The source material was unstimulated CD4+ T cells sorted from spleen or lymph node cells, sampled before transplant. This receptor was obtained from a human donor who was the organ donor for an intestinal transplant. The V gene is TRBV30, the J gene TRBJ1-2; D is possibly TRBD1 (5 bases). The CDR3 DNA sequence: TGTGCCGAGTCTAGGGGAGGCGGCTACACCTTC. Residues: CAESRGGGYTF.